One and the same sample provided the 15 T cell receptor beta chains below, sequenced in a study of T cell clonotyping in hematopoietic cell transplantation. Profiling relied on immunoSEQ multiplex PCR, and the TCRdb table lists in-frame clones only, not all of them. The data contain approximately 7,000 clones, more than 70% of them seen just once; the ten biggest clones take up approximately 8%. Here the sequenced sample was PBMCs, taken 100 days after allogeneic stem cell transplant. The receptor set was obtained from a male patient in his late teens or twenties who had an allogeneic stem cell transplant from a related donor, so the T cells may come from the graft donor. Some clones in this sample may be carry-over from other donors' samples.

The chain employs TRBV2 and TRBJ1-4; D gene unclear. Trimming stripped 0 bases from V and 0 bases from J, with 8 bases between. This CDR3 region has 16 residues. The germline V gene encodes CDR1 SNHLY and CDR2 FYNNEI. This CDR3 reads CASSEAHIATNEKLFF. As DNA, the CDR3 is TGTGCCAGCAGTGAAGCGCATATCGCAACTAATGAAAAACTGTTTTTT.

The CDR3 is CASSLATGGPYEQYV. DNA of the CDR3: TGTGCCAGCAGCTTAGCAACGGGAGGCCCCTACGAGCAGTACGTC. This chain joins TRBV7-2 and TRBJ2-7; 7 nucleotides match TRBD2. There are 15 residues in the CDR3. V shed 0 bases, J shed 2 bases, and the junction held 4 bases outside the gene matches. Per the germline V gene, CDR1 is SGHTA and CDR2 is FQGNSA.

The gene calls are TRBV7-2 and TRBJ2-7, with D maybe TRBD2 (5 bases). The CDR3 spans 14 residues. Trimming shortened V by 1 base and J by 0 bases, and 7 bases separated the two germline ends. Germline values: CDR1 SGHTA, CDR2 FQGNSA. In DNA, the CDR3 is TGTGCCAGCAGCTTAGAGCGGAGCTCCTACGAGCAGTACGTC. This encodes CASSLERSSYEQYV.

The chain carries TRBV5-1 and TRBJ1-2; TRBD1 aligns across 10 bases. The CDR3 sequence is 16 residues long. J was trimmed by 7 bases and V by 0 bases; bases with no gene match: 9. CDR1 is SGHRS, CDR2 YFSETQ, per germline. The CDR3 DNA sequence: TGCGCCAGCAGCTTGGGGACAGGGGGATTGCAAGGTGGCTACACCTTC. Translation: CASSLGTGGLQGGYTF.

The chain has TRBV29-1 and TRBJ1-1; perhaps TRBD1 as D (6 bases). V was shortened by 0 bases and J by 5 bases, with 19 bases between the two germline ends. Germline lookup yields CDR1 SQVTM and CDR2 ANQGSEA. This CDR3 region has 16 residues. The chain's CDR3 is CSVEDRGRGRGTEAFF. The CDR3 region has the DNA TGCAGCGTTGAAGATCGGGGCAGGGGCCGGGGGACTGAAGCTTTCTTT.

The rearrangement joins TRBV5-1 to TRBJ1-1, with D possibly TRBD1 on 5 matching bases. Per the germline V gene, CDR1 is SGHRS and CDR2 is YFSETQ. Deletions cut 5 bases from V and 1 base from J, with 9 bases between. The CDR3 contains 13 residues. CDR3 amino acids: CASSRDRNTEAFF. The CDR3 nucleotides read TGCGCCAGCAGTCGTGACAGGAACACTGAAGCTTTCTTT.

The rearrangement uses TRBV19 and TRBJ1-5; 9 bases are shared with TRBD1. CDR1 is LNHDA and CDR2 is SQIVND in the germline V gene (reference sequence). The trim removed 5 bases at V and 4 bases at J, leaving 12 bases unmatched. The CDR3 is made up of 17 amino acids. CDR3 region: CASSPFVGGQGNQPQHF. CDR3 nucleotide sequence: TGTGCCAGTAGTCCCTTCGTCGGAGGACAGGGGAATCAGCCCCAGCATTTT.

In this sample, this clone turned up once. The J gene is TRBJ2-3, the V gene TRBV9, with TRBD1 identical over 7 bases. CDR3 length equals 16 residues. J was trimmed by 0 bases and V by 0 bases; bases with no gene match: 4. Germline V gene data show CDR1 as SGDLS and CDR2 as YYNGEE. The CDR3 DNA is TGTGCCAGCAGCGTAGGAGGGGGCCAGAGCACAGATACGCAGTATTTT. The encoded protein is CASSVGGGQSTDTQYF.

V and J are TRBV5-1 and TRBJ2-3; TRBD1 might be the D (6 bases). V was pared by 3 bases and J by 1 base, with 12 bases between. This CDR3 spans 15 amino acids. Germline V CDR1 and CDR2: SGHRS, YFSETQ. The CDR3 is CASSSQGTGTDTQYF. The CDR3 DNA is TGCGCCAGCAGCTCACAGGGTACAGGCACAGATACGCAGTATTTT.

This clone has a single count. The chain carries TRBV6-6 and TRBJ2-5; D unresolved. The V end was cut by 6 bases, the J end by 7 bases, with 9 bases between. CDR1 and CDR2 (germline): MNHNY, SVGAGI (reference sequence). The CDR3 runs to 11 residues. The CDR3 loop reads CASRASGTQYF. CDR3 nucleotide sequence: TGTGCCAGCAGGGCCTCAGGGACCCAGTACTTC.

In nucleotides, the CDR3 is TGTGCCAGCAGCCCGGCGAGAGGAGGGTTCTTC. This sequence encodes CASSPARGGFF. The chain recombines TRBV11-2 with TRBJ2-1, with D perhaps matching TRBD2 (5 bases). In germline, CDR1 is SGHAT, CDR2 FQNNGV. The CDR3 extends over 11 amino acids. V dropped 5 bases and J dropped 15 bases, with 14 bases sitting between them.

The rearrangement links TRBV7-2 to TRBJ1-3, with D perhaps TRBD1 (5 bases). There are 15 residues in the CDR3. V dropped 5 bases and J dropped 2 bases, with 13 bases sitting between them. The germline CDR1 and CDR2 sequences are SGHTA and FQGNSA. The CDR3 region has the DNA TGTGCCAGCAGCGCCACACAGGTCGCTGGAAACACCATATATTTT. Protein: CASSATQVAGNTIYF. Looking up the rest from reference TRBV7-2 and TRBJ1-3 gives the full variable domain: GAGVSQSPSNKVTEKGKDVELRCDPISGHTALYWYRQSLGQGLEFLIYFQGNSAPDKSGLPSDRFSAERTGGSVSTLTIQRTQQEDSAVYLCASSATQVAGNTIYFGEGSWLTVV.

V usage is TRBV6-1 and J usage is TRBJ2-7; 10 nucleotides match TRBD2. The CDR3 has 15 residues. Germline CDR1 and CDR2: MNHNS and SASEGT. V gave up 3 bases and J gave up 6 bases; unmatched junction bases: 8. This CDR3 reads CASSDEASGSSEQYV. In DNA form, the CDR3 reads TGTGCCAGCAGTGACGAAGCTAGCGGGAGCAGCGAGCAGTACGTC.

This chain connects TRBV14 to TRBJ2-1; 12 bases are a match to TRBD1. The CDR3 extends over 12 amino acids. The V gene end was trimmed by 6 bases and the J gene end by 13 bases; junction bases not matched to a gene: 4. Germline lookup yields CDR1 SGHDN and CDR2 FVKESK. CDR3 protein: CASSPGTGGQFF. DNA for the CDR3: TGTGCCAGCAGTCCCGGGACAGGGGGCCAGTTCTTC.

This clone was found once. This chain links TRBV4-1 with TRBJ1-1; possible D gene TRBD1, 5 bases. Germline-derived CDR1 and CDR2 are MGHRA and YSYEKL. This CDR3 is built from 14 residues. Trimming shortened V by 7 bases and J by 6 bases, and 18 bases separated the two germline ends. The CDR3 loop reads CASKFHGGRAEAFF. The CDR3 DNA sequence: TGCGCCAGCAAATTCCACGGGGGAAGGGCTGAAGCTTTCTTT.